Below are 8 T cell receptor beta chains sequenced from a single sample in a study of cytomegalovirus exposure and HLA in healthy donors. A multiplex PCR was run with 60 Vbeta primers and 13 Jbeta primers. Assay used: immunoSEQ multiplex PCR; TCRdb lists only in-frame clones, some missing. Seen here are fewer than 350,000 clones, 70% to 90% observed once, and the top ten hold 2% to 3%. The source material was PBMCs. The receptor source for this set is a woman younger than 35 in good health and CMV-seronegative.

This chain links TRBV7-8 with TRBJ1-2; D ambiguous. Germline assignment: CDR1 SGHVS and CDR2 FQNEAQ. The V end was cut by 3 bases, the J end by 9 bases, with 14 bases between. This CDR3 spans 13 amino acids. CDR3 nucleotide sequence: TGTGCCAGCAGCTTGGGAGAGGCTTTGAGCTACACCTTC. This gives the protein CASSLGEALSYTF.

The V gene is TRBV7-8, the J gene TRBJ2-5; 9 bases agree with TRBD2. Trimming took 5 bases from V and 5 from J; bases not matched to a gene: 12. There are 16 residues in the CDR3. Germline CDR1 is SGHVS and CDR2 is FQNEAQ. CDR3 sequence (DNA): TGTGCCAGCAGCCCACTACGCGGGGGGGCCGGGGAGACCCAGTACTTC. It specifies CASSPLRGGAGETQYF.

The rearrangement uses TRBV7-8 and TRBJ2-2, with D perhaps matching TRBD2 (7 bases). The CDR3 is 17 residues long. Germline V gives CDR1 SGHVS, CDR2 FQNEAQ. Trimming stripped 5 bases from V and 3 bases from J, with 19 bases between. The CDR3 sequence: CASSLVGGRVDTGELFF. The CDR3 DNA reads as TGTGCCAGCAGCCTTGTGGGGGGGCGAGTGGACACCGGGGAGCTGTTTTTT. Filled out from reference TRBV7-8 and TRBJ2-2, the complete variable domain reads GAGVSQSPRYKVAKRGQDVALRCDPISGHVSLFWYQQALGQGPEFLTYFQNEAQLDKSGLPSDRFFAERPEGSVSTLKIQRTQQEDSAVYLCASSLVGGRVDTGELFFGEGSRLTVL.

The chain employs TRBV2 and TRBJ1-4, with D possibly matching TRBD1 (6 bases). CDR3 size: 15 residues. From germline, CDR1 is SNHLY and CDR2 FYNNEI. Trimming cost V 9 bases and J 8 bases, with 22 bases left between them. The CDR3 coding sequence is TGTGCCAGTGGCCCTGAAGGCAAGGGGGGGGAAAAACTGTTTTTT. Amino acid sequence: CASGPEGKGGEKLFF.

The chain couples TRBV21-1 to TRBJ2-7; the DNA was not used to check the table's D call, TRBD1. TRBV21-1 is reported as a pseudogene. This CDR3 comprises 17 residues. The CDR3 sequence: CASSRMLVGTAAYEQYF. In DNA, the CDR3 is TGTGCCAGCAGCAGGATGTTAGTTGGGACAGCCGCCTACGAGCAGTACTTC.

The chain links TRBV15 to TRBJ2-1, with D tentatively TRBD2 (5 bases). Germline V gene lookup returns CDR1 LNHNV and CDR2 YYDKDF (reference sequence). Trimming took 5 bases from V and 7 from J, leaving 18 bases between them. The CDR3 loop spans 15 amino acids. The CDR3 region is CATSASPGLRNEQFF. The CDR3 DNA sequence: TGTGCCACCAGCGCAAGCCCCGGACTGAGGAATGAGCAGTTCTTC.

The table lists this clone with a count of one. The chain employs TRBV30 and TRBJ2-6, with 7 positions matching TRBD2. CDR1 GTSNPN and CDR2 SVGIG come from the germline V gene (reference sequence). The CDR3 length is 16 residues. V shed 2 bases and J 1 base; nucleotides not matched to a gene: 5. The CDR3 nucleotides read TGTGCCTGGAGTTGGGGGGGTTTGTCTGGGGCCAACGTCCTGACTTTC. Translation gives CAWSWGGLSGANVLTF. The full variable domain, rest sourced from reference TRBV30 and TRBJ2-6, is SQTIHQWPATLVQPVGSPLSLECTVEGTSNPNLYWYRQAAGRGLQLLFYSVGIGQISSEVPQNLSASRPQDRQFILSSKKLLLSDSGFYLCAWSWGGLSGANVLTFGAGSRLTVL.

The chain recombines TRBV19 with TRBJ2-7; the D is unclear. The germline CDR1 and CDR2 sequences are LNHDA and SQIVND (reference sequence). V lost 3 bases to trimming and J lost 5 bases, with 8 bases between them. The CDR3 runs to 12 residues. CDR3 sequence reads: CASSISRDEQYF. For the CDR3, the DNA is TGTGCCAGTAGTATCTCCCGGGACGAGCAGTACTTC.